This entry lists 12 T cell receptor beta chains sequenced from one sample in a study of T cell responses to AZD1222 COVID-19 vaccine (dated by TCRdb to the early 2020s). Sample time point, as interpreted from the label and publication: baseline before first vaccination. The treatment or condition label of this sample denotes: meningococcal conjugate vaccine given as trial control. Library prep was done by the immunoSEQ multiplex PCR assay. In TCRdb, the immuneACCESS table is reduced to in-frame sequences with V and J assigned. These tables do not hold every clone; where another copy was compared, an unresolved V gene accounts for under half, and the others remain unexplained. The sample table lists about 130,000 clones, less than 95% of them with a count of one. The ten largest clonotypes hold about 4.5% of the sample. Sequenced here: peripheral blood, sampled on day 0 of MenACWY control vaccination. The source is an adult in good health.

The chain links TRBV18 to TRBJ1-2, with D possibly being TRBD1 (5 bases). V was clipped by 0 bases and J by 1 base, with 12 bases between them. CDR3 length equals 16 residues. CDR1 and CDR2 from the germline V gene are KGHSH and LQKENI. The CDR3, as DNA: TGTGCCAGCTCACCACCACGGCGACAGATTAACTATGGCTACACCTTC. Its protein is CASSPPRRQINYGYTF. The complete variable domain, with remaining parts taken from reference TRBV18 and TRBJ1-2, reads NAGVMQNPRHLVRRRGQEARLRCSPMKGHSHVYWYRQLPEEGLKFMVYLQKENIIDESGMPKERFSAEFPKEGPSILRIQQVVRGDSAAYFCASSPPRRQINYGYTFGSGTRLTVV.

CDR3 amino acids: CASSVRLTTNEKLFF. The DNA of the CDR3 is TGTGCCAGCAGCGTGCGTCTAACAACTAATGAAAAACTGTTTTTT. The chain joins TRBV7-8 to TRBJ1-4; no firm D call. Germline V lookup: CDR1 SGHVS, CDR2 FQNEAQ. The CDR3 consists of 15 residues. Trimming stripped 5 bases from V and 0 bases from J, with 10 bases between.

This clone was seen a few times. The same CDR3 is also encoded by other DNA sequences in this sample. V and J are TRBV15 and TRBJ1-4, with 7 bases aligning to TRBD1. Germline assignment: CDR1 LNHNV and CDR2 YYDKDF (reference sequence). Germline trimming cut 3 bases from V and 0 bases from J; bases unmatched to any gene: 4. There are 16 residues in the CDR3. CDR3 DNA: TGTGCCACCAGCAGGGAGACAGGGCCAACTAATGAAAAACTGTTTTTT. Translated, it gives CATSRETGPTNEKLFF.

J is TRBJ1-1 and V is TRBV30; tentatively, D is TRBD1 (6 bases). This CDR3 is 17 amino acids long. Germline-derived CDR1 and CDR2 are GTSNPN and SVGIG (reference sequence). Trimming cost V 1 base and J 0 bases, with 18 bases left between them. The CDR3 spells CAWSAPLRGTLNTEAFF. CDR3 nucleotides: TGTGCCTGGAGTGCACCCCTCAGGGGTACCTTGAACACTGAAGCTTTCTTT.

The CDR3 loop is CASSPHAGTEAFF. Written as DNA, the CDR3 is TGTGCCAGCAGCCCCCATGCGGGAACTGAAGCTTTCTTT. The chain couples TRBV12-3 or TRBV12-4 to TRBJ1-1; D unclear. CDR3 length: 13 residues. Trimming pared 6 bases from V and 5 bases from J, leaving 13 bases between.

This clone was observed once. This chain joins TRBV5-6 and TRBJ1-6, with TRBD1 as a possible D gene (5 bases). V was clipped by 0 bases and J by 10 bases, with 17 bases between them. Germline V gives CDR1 SGHDT, CDR2 YYEEEE. The CDR3 is 16 residues long. Here the CDR3 reads CASSLAPRVRLSPLHF. CDR3 sequence (DNA): TGTGCCAGCAGCTTGGCCCCCAGGGTACGGCTCTCACCCCTCCACTTT.

CDR3 amino acids: CASSLAQGANEKLFF. The CDR3, as DNA: TGTGCCAGCAGCTTAGCACAGGGGGCTAATGAAAAACTGTTTTTT. The V and J genes are TRBV7-9 and TRBJ1-4; 8 bases fit TRBD1. Trimming cost V 0 bases and J 3 bases; bases outside gene matches: 0. The germline V gene encodes CDR1 SEHNR and CDR2 FQNEAQ (reference sequence). The CDR3 runs 15 residues.

This chain joins TRBV5-6 and TRBJ1-1; the D gene is possibly TRBD1 (6 bases). The V and J ends lost 2 bases and 6 bases respectively, with 20 bases between them. Germline CDR1 is SGHDT and CDR2 is YYEEEE. This CDR3 spans 16 amino acids. CDR3 loop: CASSFRFGQGFSEAFF. CDR3 DNA: TGTGCCAGCAGCTTTAGGTTTGGGCAGGGGTTCTCTGAAGCTTTCTTT.

This clone was recorded only once. The V call is TRBV10-3, the J call TRBJ2-1; 8 nucleotides match TRBD2. V was clipped by 10 bases and J by 6 bases; unmatched bases: 5. Germline CDR1 is ENHRY and CDR2 is SYGVKD. The CDR3 is 12 residues long. DNA of the CDR3: TGTGCCACGAGTAGCGGGGCCAATGAGCAGTTCTTC. This gives the protein CATSSGANEQFF.

The V call is TRBV11-2, the J call TRBJ1-1; D gene ambiguous. Trimming took 5 bases from V and 2 from J, leaving 18 bases between them. The CDR3 totals 16 residues. From germline, CDR1 is SGHAT and CDR2 FQNNGV. The CDR3 coding sequence is TGTGCCAGCAGCCGGGCGGGAGTCCGGGTTAACACTGAAGCTTTCTTT. Translating gives CASSRAGVRVNTEAFF.

The chain joins TRBV5-5 to TRBJ2-3; 12 nucleotides agree with TRBD1. Germline CDR1 and CDR2: SGHKS and YYEKEE (reference sequence). The V and J ends lost 2 bases and 4 bases, in that order; junction bases with no gene match: 14. The CDR3 contains 19 residues. The CDR3 is CASSFRDRGRGGPPDTQYF. The CDR3 bases are TGTGCCAGCAGCTTCCGGGACAGGGGGCGCGGGGGCCCCCCAGATACGCAGTATTTT.

The V gene is TRBV21-1, the J gene TRBJ2-1. TRBV21-1 has pseudogene status. CDR3 length: 17 amino acids. The CDR3 nucleotides are TGTGCCAGCCGCCCGACCGGACCGTTGAGGCATAGGAATGAGCAGTTCTTC. This translates into CASRPTGPLRHRNEQFF.